One sample yielded the 15 T cell receptor beta chains listed below, sequenced in a study of cytomegalovirus exposure and HLA in healthy donors. The PCR made use of 60 Vbeta and 13 Jbeta primers. Measured with immunoSEQ multiplex PCR; TCRdb has only the in-frame clones, and not every one. The table records about 140,000 clones, around 82% of them present only once. The sample taken for sequencing was PBMCs. The receptors were gathered from a middle-aged man in good health and CMV-seronegative.

The V and J genes are TRBV5-1 and TRBJ2-2; 9 bases agree with TRBD2. This CDR3 has 14 residues. CDR1 is SGHRS and CDR2 is YFSETQ in the germline V gene. The V segment lost 6 bases and the J segment 5 bases; nucleotides outside the gene matches: 5. The CDR3 is CASMDSGSTGELFF. CDR3 nucleotide sequence: TGCGCCAGCATGGATAGCGGGAGTACCGGGGAGCTGTTTTTT.

The chain carries TRBV7-2 and TRBJ1-3; D ambiguous. V shed 4 bases and J shed 1 base, with 11 bases lying between them. The germline CDR1 and CDR2 sequences are SGHTA and FQGNSA. The CDR3 length is 15 residues. The CDR3 reads CASSSPVGSGNTIYF. For the CDR3, the DNA is TGTGCCAGCAGCTCACCTGTCGGGTCTGGAAACACCATATATTTT.

In its sample, this clone was seen a few times. The rearrangement uses TRBV6-1 and TRBJ1-2; D not resolved. Trimming took 2 bases from V and 7 from J, leaving 14 bases between them. The CDR3 sequence is 14 residues long. The germline gives CDR1 MNHNS, CDR2 SASEGT. CDR3 region: CASSETSWAIGYTF. In DNA form, the CDR3 reads TGTGCCAGCAGTGAAACCTCATGGGCGATTGGCTACACCTTC.

The CDR3 sequence: CASSWVSLGQGANYGYTF. The CDR3 bases are TGTGCCAGCAGCTGGGTCTCGTTAGGACAGGGGGCGAACTATGGCTACACCTTC. The rearrangement links TRBV5-4 to TRBJ1-2; 11 nucleotides match TRBD1. The V segment lost 3 bases and the J segment 2 bases; nucleotides outside the gene matches: 12. Germline-derived CDR1 and CDR2 are SGHNT and YYREEE (reference sequence). The CDR3 has 18 residues.

This rearrangement joins TRBV9 to TRBJ2-7; 11 bases are a match to TRBD1. From germline, CDR1 is SGDLS and CDR2 YYNGEE. Trimming cost V 3 bases and J 4 bases; bases outside gene matches: 6. This CDR3 has 15 amino acids. The CDR3 DNA sequence: TGTGCCAGCAGCGAGGGGGGACAGGGGGTGTACGAGCAGTACTTC. Its protein is CASSEGGQGVYEQYF.

The chain carries TRBV15 and TRBJ1-1; D gene unclear. The CDR3 is 15 amino acids. CDR1 is LNHNV, CDR2 YYDKDF, per germline (reference sequence). The V end lost 0 bases, the J end lost 0 bases, and 8 bases lay between the germline ends. CDR3 DNA sequence: TGTGCCACCAGCAGAGATCGGAGAATGAACACTGAAGCTTTCTTT. Protein: CATSRDRRMNTEAFF.

The V and J genes are TRBV7-9 and TRBJ2-1, with 7 bases identical to TRBD1. CDR3 size: 12 residues. The germline gives CDR1 SEHNR, CDR2 FQNEAQ (reference sequence). J was trimmed by 8 bases and V by 5 bases; bases with no gene match: 3. CDR3 coding DNA: TGTGCCAGCAGCCCGACAGGGTATGAGCAGTTCTTC. It specifies CASSPTGYEQFF.

In this sample, this clone turned up a few times. The chain joins TRBV6-5 to TRBJ2-2, with D tentatively TRBD2 (6 bases). V lost 6 bases to trimming and J lost 1 base, with 12 bases between them. The V gene's germline CDR1 is MNHEY and CDR2 SVGAGI. This CDR3 region has 15 residues. Here the CDR3 reads CASRGGKVNTGELFF. CDR3 coding DNA: TGTGCCAGCAGGGGGGGTAAGGTGAACACCGGGGAGCTGTTTTTT.

CDR3 DNA sequence: TGTGCCTGGAGTGTACCGGGGGGGATCTATGGCTACACCTTC. Protein product: CAWSVPGGIYGYTF. The rearrangement links TRBV30 to TRBJ1-2; tentative D call: TRBD1 (5 bases). Deletions cut 0 bases from V and 4 bases from J, with 12 bases between. CDR1 is GTSNPN and CDR2 is SVGIG in the germline V gene (reference sequence). CDR3 size: 14 residues.

The rearrangement joins TRBV15 to TRBJ1-6; tentatively, D is TRBD1 (6 bases). The germline gives CDR1 LNHNV, CDR2 YYDKDF (reference sequence). The CDR3 has 15 residues. V lost 0 bases, J lost 13 bases, and 16 bases lay in between. The CDR3 DNA is TGTGCCACCAGCAGAGATCTAGTAGGACAGACGCCCCTCCACTTT. Translating it yields CATSRDLVGQTPLHF.

The genes are TRBV29-1 and TRBJ1-2; the match to TRBD1 covers 7 bases. The CDR3 runs to 12 residues. Germline V lookup: CDR1 SQVTM, CDR2 ANQGSEA. The V segment lost 6 bases and the J segment 6 bases; nucleotides outside the gene matches: 7. The CDR3, as DNA: TGCAGCGTATCGCTAACAGGGGATGGCTACACCTTC. Its protein is CSVSLTGDGYTF.

Comments on this clone: One junction end does not reproduce the germline sequence, and a read error may be involved. In the same sample, other DNA sequences code for this CDR3. V and J are TRBV7-2 and TRBJ2-7; 8 bases match TRBD1. From germline, CDR1 is SGHTA and CDR2 FQGNSA. The CDR3 is made up of 14 amino acids. In nucleotides, the CDR3 is TGTGCCAGCAGCTTGGACAGGGCCTGGGTCGAGCAATACTTC. Its translation is CASSLDRAWVEQYF.

This clone was seen more than once but under ten times. CDR3 protein: CASSPGQGASDTQYF. DNA of the CDR3: TGTGCCAGCAGCCCAGGACAGGGGGCATCCGATACGCAGTATTTT. This chain connects TRBV25-1 to TRBJ2-3, with 11 positions matching TRBD1. CDR3 length: 15 residues. From germline, CDR1 is MGHDK and CDR2 SYGVNS. The V gene end was trimmed by 6 bases and the J gene end by 6 bases; junction bases not matched to a gene: 8.

V gene TRBV11-2 combines with J gene TRBJ1-2; 8 bases fit TRBD1. The V gene end was trimmed by 5 bases and the J gene end by 4 bases; junction bases not matched to a gene: 12. CDR1 is SGHAT and CDR2 is FQNNGV in the germline V gene. The CDR3 is 16 amino acids. The CDR3 reads CASSPHRAGGAYGYTF. The CDR3 DNA is TGTGCCAGCAGCCCCCATCGGGCAGGGGGCGCCTATGGCTACACCTTC.

The J gene is TRBJ2-3, the V gene TRBV4-1; 8 bases agree with TRBD2. The CDR3 spans 15 residues. Germline lookup yields CDR1 MGHRA and CDR2 YSYEKL. After removal of 1 base from V and 6 bases from J, the junction contained 6 bases not matched to a gene. The CDR3 sequence: CASSQGGTRGDTQYF. The CDR3 DNA follows: TGCGCCAGCAGCCAAGGAGGGACTAGAGGGGATACGCAGTATTTT.